These T cell receptor beta chains were read from a single sample in a study of spatial heterogeneity in lung cancer. Using its own MiXCR run on the 5' RACE reads, TCRdb lists one record per CDR3 protein. Among about 22,000 distinct CDR3 sequences, approximately 9% were seen once, and the ten largest hold roughly 8%. This specimen was lung tumor tissue, taken at surgery. Receptor source: a male donor with early-stage non-small cell lung cancer. CDR3s include the opening cysteine and the closing phenylalanine or tryptophan. Each record gives: D gene, clone size, V gene, J gene, CDR3 DNA, CDR3 protein. The D gene is left open where the match is weak. Where a row states a size, it is once, few, many or the class of an expanded clone; other rows omit it.

>TRBD2|few|TRBV7-9|TRBJ2-7
TGTGCCAGCAGCTCCGGGACTAGCGGGGTTAACGAGCAGTACTTC
CASSSGTSGVNEQYF
>-|many|TRBV6-5|TRBJ1-1
TGTGCCAGCAGTTACTTCGGGGGGACTGAAGCTTTCTTT
CASSYFGGTEAFF
>-|many|TRBV7-9|TRBJ2-2
TGTGCCAGCAGCTTAGCGGGGAGCACCGGGGAGCTGTTTTTT
CASSLAGSTGELFF
>-|few|TRBV19|TRBJ2-5
TGTGCCAGTAGTTCTTGGGGGGAGACCCAGTACTTC
CASSSWGETQYF
>TRBD1|few|TRBV7-2|TRBJ2-5
TGTGCCAGCAGCTTATGGATGACAGGGGGCAGAGAGACCCAGTACTTC
CASSLWMTGGRETQYF
>TRBD1|many|TRBV7-9|TRBJ2-2
TGTGCCAGCAGTCAAGGGACAGCGAACACCGGGGAGCTGTTTTTT
CASSQGTANTGELFF
>TRBD1|-|TRBV7-2|TRBJ2-5
TGTGCCAGCAGCCCGCATGCGCAGGGGGCTGGAGAGACCCAGTACTTC
CASSPHAQGAGETQYF
>TRBD2|many|TRBV12-3/TRBV12-4|TRBJ2-3
TGTGCCAGCAGTCCAGGACTAGTTATAGATACGCAGTATTTT
CASSPGLVIDTQYF
>-|many|TRBV27|TRBJ1-6
TGTGCCAGCAAGGGGGATGGGCCCCTCCACTTT
CASKGDGPLHF
>TRBD1|few|TRBV15|TRBJ1-6
TGTGCCACCAGCTCAAGGGCAGGGGGCTCGTCACCCCTCCACTTT
CATSSRAGGSSPLHF
>-|medium-sized|TRBV5-1|TRBJ1-6
TGCGCCAGCAGCGCCGGACAGAGCGGTTCACCCCTCCACTTT
CASSAGQSGSPLHF
>TRBD1|few|TRBV6-2/TRBV6-3|TRBJ1-2
TGTGCCAGCAGCCCGGGACAGGGAAACTATGGCTACACCTTC
CASSPGQGNYGYTF
>-|many|TRBV7-2|TRBJ2-5
TGTGCCAGCAGCTCCCCGGGGTACTCCCAGTACTTC
CASSSPGYSQYF
>-|-|TRBV28|TRBJ1-1
TGTGCCAGCAGTTCACCCGCCGACGGAAACACTGAAGCTTTCTTT
CASSSPADGNTEAFF
>-|many|TRBV6-5|TRBJ2-3
TGTGCCAGCAGTTTACGGAGCACAGATACGCAGTATTTT
CASSLRSTDTQYF
>TRBD2|many|TRBV7-3|TRBJ2-5
TGTGCCAGCAGCCACGCGGGAGGGCGGGAGACCCAGTACTTC
CASSHAGGRETQYF
>-|large|TRBV4-2|TRBJ2-2
TGTGCCAGCAGCCATTCCACGGAGAATGGGGAGCTGTTTTTT
CASSHSTENGELFF
>-|-|TRBV9|TRBJ1-2
TGTGCCAGCAGCGTAGCGCGCCACCCGCAAGCTGGGTTGGATGGCTACACCTTC
CASSVARHPQAGLDGYTF
>TRBD1|many|TRBV28|TRBJ1-6
TGTGCCAGCTTCCCGAGGGGGCGAGGGGGTTCACCCCTCCACTTT
CASFPRGRGGSPLHF
>-|few|TRBV5-4|TRBJ2-2
TGTGCCAGCAGCTTAGGCGGTCCGGGGACCGGGGAGCTGTTTTTT
CASSLGGPGTGELFF
>-|many|TRBV6-2/TRBV6-3|TRBJ2-3
TGTGCCAGCAGCCCGAACCGGGATACGCAGTATTTT
CASSPNRDTQYF
>TRBD1|many|TRBV4-2|TRBJ1-2
TGTGCCAGCAGCCAAACAGGGGGCGCCTCTAACTATGGCTACACCTTC
CASSQTGGASNYGYTF
>-|few|TRBV12-3/TRBV12-4|TRBJ2-1
TGTGCCAGCAGTTTCGAGCCTGGGTTTAATGAGCAGTTCTTC
CASSFEPGFNEQFF
>-|many|TRBV7-9|TRBJ1-1
TGTGCCAGCAGCTTCGAGGGTCTCACTGAAGCTTTCTTT
CASSFEGLTEAFF
>-|many|TRBV5-1|TRBJ2-7
TGCGCCAGCAGCTTGGCCGGAGGATCCTCCTACGAGCAGTACTTC
CASSLAGGSSYEQYF
>TRBD2|many|TRBV11-3|TRBJ2-1
TGTGCCAGCAGCTTAGGTTTCGGACTAGCGGGATTAAGAGAGCAGTTCTTC
CASSLGFGLAGLREQFF
>TRBD2|many|TRBV7-3|TRBJ2-1
TGTGCCAGCAGCCCCCTCGGACTAGCGGGGGCCTTGAGCTCCTACAATGAGCAGTTCTTC
CASSPLGLAGALSSYNEQFF
>-|many|TRBV29-1|TRBJ2-5
TGCAGCGGGGGGACGATCCAAGAGACCCAGTACTTC
CSGGTIQETQYF
>-|few|TRBV20-1|TRBJ2-7
TGCAGTGGACAGATCCTAGGCGAGCAGTACTTC
CSGQILGEQYF
>-|-|TRBV6-2/TRBV6-3|TRBJ1-2
TGTGCCAGCAGAAGTACCGGGACTTATGGCTACACCTTC
CASRSTGTYGYTF
>-|many|TRBV7-2|TRBJ2-1
TGTGCCAGCAGCTTTCGAGTGGGCTCGTACAATGAGCAGTTCTTC
CASSFRVGSYNEQFF
>-|many|TRBV28|TRBJ2-2
TGTGCCAGCTCTCTTACTGGCTATCTGGGGGAGCTGTTTTTT
CASSLTGYLGELFF
>-|many|TRBV7-9|TRBJ2-7
TGTGCCAGCAGCTCGATATGGCGCAGCTCCTACGAGCAGTACTTC
CASSSIWRSSYEQYF
>-|many|TRBV2|TRBJ1-3
TGTGCCAGCAGGAGGGGTGCTGGAAACACCATATATTTT
CASRRGAGNTIYF
>-|-|TRBV30|TRBJ2-3
TGTGCCTGGACACCAGGGGGGGCCACAGATACGCAGTATTTT
CAWTPGGATDTQYF
>-|many|TRBV10-3|TRBJ2-1
TGTGCCATCAGTGATTCGCAAAATGAGCAGTTCTTC
CAISDSQNEQFF
>TRBD2|few|TRBV5-5|TRBJ2-3
TGTGCCAGCAGCTTGTCGACTAGCGGGGGAACAGATACGCAGTATTTT
CASSLSTSGGTDTQYF
>-|-|TRBV20-1|TRBJ2-7
TGCAGTGCTAGAGTCCCCCTGACTTACCGCCACGAGCAGTACTTC
CSARVPLTYRHEQYF
>-|many|TRBV24-1|TRBJ2-1
TGTGCCACCAGTGATTCGCAGGGGATCCCCTACAATGAGCAGTTCTTC
CATSDSQGIPYNEQFF
>TRBD1|many|TRBV7-3|TRBJ1-2
TGTGCCAGCAGCCCGACAGGGCGACGAGGCTACACCTTC
CASSPTGRRGYTF
>TRBD1|medium-sized|TRBV7-2|TRBJ1-2
TGTGCCAGCAGCCTGGGACAGGGGAAAAACTATGGCTACACCTTC
CASSLGQGKNYGYTF